This TCR beta chain is drawn from a study of T cell responses to AZD1222 COVID-19 vaccine. In the case of this clone: Its target is unknown.

In germline, CDR1 is MDHEN, CDR2 SYDVKM. The CDR3 covers 12 residues. The ends were cut back, 6 bases at V and 7 bases at J, with 10 bases in the middle. TCRdb's table, derived via immunoSEQ multiplex PCR, lists solely in-frame clones and lacks some. There are some 120,000 clones in the sample; 75% to 95% occur only once, and around 4.4% lies in the top ten. The study's findings and limits: Of spike-specific TCRs, nearly half reportedly target regions left unmutated in variants. Compared with day 0, the breadth and depth of the Spike-specific TCR repertoire rose significantly after two doses of AZD1222. Spike regions recognized by vaccine-associated CD4 TCRs spanned the protein, led by 160-218 and 743-854.

The specimen was peripheral blood, collected 28 days after the second dose of the MenACWY control vaccine. The clonotype originates from an adult who received the MenACWY meningococcal vaccine as a control. V gene TRBV28 combines with J gene TRBJ1-5, with D maybe TRBD1 (6 bases). This chain's CDR3 is CASSPQGQPQHF. The CDR3 DNA reads TGTGCCAGCAGCCCACAGGGCCAGCCCCAGCATTTT. The full variable domain, in which reference TRBV28 and TRBJ1-5 provide the parts outside the CDR3, is DVKVTQSSRYLVKRTGEKVFLECVQDMDHENMFWYRQDPGLGLRLIYFSYDVKMKEKGDIPEGYSVSREKKERFSLILESASTNQTSMYLCASSPQGQPQHFGDGTRLSIL.